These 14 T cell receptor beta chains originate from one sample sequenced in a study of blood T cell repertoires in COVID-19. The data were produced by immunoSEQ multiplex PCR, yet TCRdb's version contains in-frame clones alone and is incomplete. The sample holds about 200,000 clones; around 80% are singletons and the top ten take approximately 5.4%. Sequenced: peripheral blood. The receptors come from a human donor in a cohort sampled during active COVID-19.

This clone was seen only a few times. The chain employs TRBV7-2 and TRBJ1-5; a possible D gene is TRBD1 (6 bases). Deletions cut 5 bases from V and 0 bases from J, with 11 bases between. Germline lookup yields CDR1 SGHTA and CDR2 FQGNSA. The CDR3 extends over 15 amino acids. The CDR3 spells CASSVTGNSNQPQHF. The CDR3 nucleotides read TGTGCCAGCAGCGTAACAGGGAATAGCAATCAGCCCCAGCATTTT.

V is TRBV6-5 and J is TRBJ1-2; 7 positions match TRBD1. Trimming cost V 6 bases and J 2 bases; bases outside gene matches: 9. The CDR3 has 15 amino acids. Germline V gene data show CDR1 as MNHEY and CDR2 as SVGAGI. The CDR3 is CASRAGGMGNYGYTF. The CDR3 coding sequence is TGTGCCAGCAGAGCAGGGGGTATGGGGAACTATGGCTACACCTTC.

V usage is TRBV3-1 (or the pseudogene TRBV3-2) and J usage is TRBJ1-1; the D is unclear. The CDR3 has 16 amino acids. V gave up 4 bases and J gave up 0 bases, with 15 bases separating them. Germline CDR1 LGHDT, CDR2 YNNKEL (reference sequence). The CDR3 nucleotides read TGTGCCAGCAGCCCCAGACCGACAAGGATGAACACTGAAGCTTTCTTT. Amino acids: CASSPRPTRMNTEAFF.

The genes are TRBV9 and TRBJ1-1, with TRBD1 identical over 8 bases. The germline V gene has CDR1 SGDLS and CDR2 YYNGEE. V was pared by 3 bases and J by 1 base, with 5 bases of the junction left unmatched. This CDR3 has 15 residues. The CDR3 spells CASSALQGGNTEAFF. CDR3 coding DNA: TGTGCCAGCAGCGCCTTACAGGGGGGGAACACTGAAGCTTTCTTT.

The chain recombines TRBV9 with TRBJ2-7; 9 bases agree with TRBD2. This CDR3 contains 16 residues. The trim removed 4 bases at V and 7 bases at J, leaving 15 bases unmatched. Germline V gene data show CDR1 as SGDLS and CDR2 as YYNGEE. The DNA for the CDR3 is TGTGCCAGCAGCCCCCATCGCGCGGGAGGGCCGGGAGAGCAGTACTTC. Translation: CASSPHRAGGPGEQYF. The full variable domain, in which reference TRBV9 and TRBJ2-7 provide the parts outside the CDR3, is DSGVTQTPKHLITATGQRVTLRCSPRSGDLSVYWYQQSLDQGLQFLIQYYNGEERAKGNILERFSAQQFPDLHSELNLSSLELGDSALYFCASSPHRAGGPGEQYFGPGTRLTVT.

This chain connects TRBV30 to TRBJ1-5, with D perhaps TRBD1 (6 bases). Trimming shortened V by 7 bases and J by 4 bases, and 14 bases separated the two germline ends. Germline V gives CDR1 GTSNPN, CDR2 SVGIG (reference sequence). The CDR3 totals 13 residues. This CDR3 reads CASASQGNQPQHF. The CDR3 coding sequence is TGTGCCTCCGCGAGCCAGGGGAATCAGCCCCAGCATTTT.

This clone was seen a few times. This chain's CDR3 is CASSDRDNQPQHF. The CDR3 DNA reads as TGTGCCAGCAGTGACCGGGACAATCAGCCCCAGCATTTT. V usage is TRBV2 and J usage is TRBJ1-5; D not certain. CDR3 length equals 13 residues. Germline V gene data show CDR1 as SNHLY and CDR2 as FYNNEI. The V and J ends lost 3 bases and 3 bases respectively, with 6 bases between them.

The chain's CDR3 is CSVERGSLQFF. CDR3 DNA sequence: TGCAGCGTTGAACGCGGGAGTCTGCAGTTCTTC. V usage is TRBV29-1 and J usage is TRBJ2-1; 7 positions match TRBD2. Germline values: CDR1 SQVTM, CDR2 ANQGSEA. V was pared by 2 bases and J by 12 bases, with 4 bases of the junction left unmatched. CDR3 length: 11 residues.

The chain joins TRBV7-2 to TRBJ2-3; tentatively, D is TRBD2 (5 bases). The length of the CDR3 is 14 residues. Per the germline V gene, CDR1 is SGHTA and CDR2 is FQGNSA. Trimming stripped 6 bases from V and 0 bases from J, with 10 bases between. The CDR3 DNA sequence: TGTGCCAGCAGTCCCGGACTGAGCACAGATACGCAGTATTTT. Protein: CASSPGLSTDTQYF.

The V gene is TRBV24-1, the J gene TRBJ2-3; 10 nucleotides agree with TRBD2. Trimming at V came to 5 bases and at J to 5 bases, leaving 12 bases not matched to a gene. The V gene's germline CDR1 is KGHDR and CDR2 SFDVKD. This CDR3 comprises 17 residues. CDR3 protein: CATSVRLAGDQQDTQYF. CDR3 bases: TGTGCCACCAGTGTCCGGCTAGCGGGAGATCAGCAAGATACGCAGTATTTT.

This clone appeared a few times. CDR3: CASSPRYEQYF. CDR3 coding DNA: TGTGCCAGCAGTCCCCGGTACGAGCAGTACTTC. This chain uses TRBV6-6 with TRBJ2-7, with unresolved D. V gave up 5 bases and J gave up 4 bases, with 6 bases separating them. This CDR3 has 11 residues. Per germline, CDR1 MNHNY and CDR2 SVGAGI (reference sequence).

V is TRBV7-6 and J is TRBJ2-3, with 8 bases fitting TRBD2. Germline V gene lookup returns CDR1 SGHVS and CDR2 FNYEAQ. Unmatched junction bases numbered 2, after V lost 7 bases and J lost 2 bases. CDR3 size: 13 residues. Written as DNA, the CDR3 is TGTGCCAGCACACTAGCGGCCACAGATACGCAGTATTTT. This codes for CASTLAATDTQYF.

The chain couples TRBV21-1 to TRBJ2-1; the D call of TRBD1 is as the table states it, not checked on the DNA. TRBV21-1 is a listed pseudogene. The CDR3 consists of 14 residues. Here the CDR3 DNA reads TGTGCCAGCACTAACGGGACAGGGAACCATGAGCAGTTCTTC. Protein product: CASTNGTGNHEQFF.

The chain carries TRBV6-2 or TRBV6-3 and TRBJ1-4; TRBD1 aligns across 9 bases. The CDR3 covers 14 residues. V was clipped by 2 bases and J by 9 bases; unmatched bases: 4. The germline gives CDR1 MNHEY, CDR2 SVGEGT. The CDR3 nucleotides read TGTGCCAGCAGTTACGGGACAGGGAGACAAAAACTGTTTTTT. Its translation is CASSYGTGRQKLFF.